The clone carrying this T cell receptor beta chain was observed once. The data were taken from a study of control samples from healthy donors and cancer patients. Clones were sequenced by immunoSEQ multiplex PCR, and TCRdb holds only the in-frame ones, with some missing. This table has about 140,000 clones, roughly 92% appearing once. Germline loops: CDR1 SGHRS, CDR2 YFSETQ. Trimming removed 4 bases from V and 6 bases from J, with 26 bases in between. There are 17 residues in the CDR3. Sequences were obtained from blood. The rearrangement joins TRBV5-1 to TRBJ2-7; D may be TRBD1 or TRBD2 (8 bases each). The clonotype originates from a man aged 25-45 years in good health. The CDR3, as DNA: TGCGCCAGCAGCCTGGGGTCCCTAGACAGGGGACTAGGCGAGCAGTACTTC. Protein sequence: CASSLGSLDRGLGEQYF.